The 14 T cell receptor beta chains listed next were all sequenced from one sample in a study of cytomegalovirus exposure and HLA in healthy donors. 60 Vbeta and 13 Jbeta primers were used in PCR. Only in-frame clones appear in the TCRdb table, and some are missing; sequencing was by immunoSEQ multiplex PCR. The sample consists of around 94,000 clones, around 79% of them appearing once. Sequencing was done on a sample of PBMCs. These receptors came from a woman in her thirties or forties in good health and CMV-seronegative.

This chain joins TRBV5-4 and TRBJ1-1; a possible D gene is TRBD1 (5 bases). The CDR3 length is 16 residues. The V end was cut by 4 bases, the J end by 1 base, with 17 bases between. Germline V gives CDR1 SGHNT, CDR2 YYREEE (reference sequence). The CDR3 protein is CASSQGGKTRNTEAFF. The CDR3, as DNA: TGTGCCAGCAGCCAGGGAGGGAAGACAAGGAACACTGAAGCTTTCTTT.

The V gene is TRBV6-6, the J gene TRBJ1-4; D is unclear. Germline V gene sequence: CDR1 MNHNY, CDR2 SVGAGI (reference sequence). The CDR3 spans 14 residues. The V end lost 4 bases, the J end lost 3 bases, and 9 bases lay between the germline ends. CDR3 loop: CASSSVLANEKLFF. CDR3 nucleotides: TGTGCCAGCAGTTCGGTGCTGGCTAATGAAAAACTGTTTTTT.

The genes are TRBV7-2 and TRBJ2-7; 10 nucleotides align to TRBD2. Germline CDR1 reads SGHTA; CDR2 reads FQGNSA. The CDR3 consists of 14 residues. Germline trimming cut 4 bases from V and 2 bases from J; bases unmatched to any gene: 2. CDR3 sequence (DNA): TGTGCCAGCAGCTCCGGGACTAGCGCCTACGAGCAGTACTTC. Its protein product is CASSSGTSAYEQYF.

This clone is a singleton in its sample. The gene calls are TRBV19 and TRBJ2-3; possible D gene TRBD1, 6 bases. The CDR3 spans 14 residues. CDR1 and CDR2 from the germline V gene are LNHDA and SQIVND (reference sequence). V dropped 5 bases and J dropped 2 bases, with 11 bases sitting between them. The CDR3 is CASSGGTHTDTQYF. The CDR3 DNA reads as TGTGCCAGTAGTGGGGGCACCCACACAGATACGCAGTATTTT.

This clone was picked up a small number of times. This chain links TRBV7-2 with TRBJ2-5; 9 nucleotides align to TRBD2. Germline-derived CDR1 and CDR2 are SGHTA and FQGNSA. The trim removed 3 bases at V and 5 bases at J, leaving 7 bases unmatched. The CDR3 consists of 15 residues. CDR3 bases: TGTGCCAGCAGCTTCGGCGGGGGGGCGGGGGAGACCCAGTACTTC. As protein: CASSFGGGAGETQYF.

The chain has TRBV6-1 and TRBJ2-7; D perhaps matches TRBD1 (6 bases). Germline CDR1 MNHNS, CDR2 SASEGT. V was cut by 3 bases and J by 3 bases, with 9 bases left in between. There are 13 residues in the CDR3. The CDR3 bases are TGTGCCAGCAGTGATAGACAGGTCTACGAGCAGTACTTC. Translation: CASSDRQVYEQYF.

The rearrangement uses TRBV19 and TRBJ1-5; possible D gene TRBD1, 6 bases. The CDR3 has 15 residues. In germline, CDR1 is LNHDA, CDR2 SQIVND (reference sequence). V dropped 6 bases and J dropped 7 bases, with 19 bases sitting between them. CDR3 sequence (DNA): TGTGCCAGTAGACCCAAGGGGGGGGCTGGACAGCCCCAGCATTTT. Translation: CASRPKGGAGQPQHF.

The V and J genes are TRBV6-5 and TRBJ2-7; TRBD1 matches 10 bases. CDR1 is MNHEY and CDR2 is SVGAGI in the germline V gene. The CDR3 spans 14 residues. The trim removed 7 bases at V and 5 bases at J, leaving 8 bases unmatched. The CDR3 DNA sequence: TGTGCCAGCACCCAGGACAGGGGGGACGACGAGCAGTACTTC. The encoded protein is CASTQDRGDDEQYF.

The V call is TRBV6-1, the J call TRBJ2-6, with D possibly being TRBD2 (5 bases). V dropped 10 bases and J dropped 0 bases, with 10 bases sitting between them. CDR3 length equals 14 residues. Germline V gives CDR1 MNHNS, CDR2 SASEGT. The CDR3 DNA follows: TGTGCCATACACAGCGGCTCTGGGGCCAACGTCCTGACTTTC. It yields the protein CAIHSGSGANVLTF.

The CDR3 is CASSWEGKGYEQYF. The CDR3 nucleotides read TGTGCCAGCAGTTGGGAGGGGAAAGGCTACGAGCAGTACTTC. The chain couples TRBV27 to TRBJ2-7; 7 nucleotides match TRBD2. The CDR3 covers 14 residues. The junction had 6 bases not matched to a gene; V was cut back by 4 bases and J by 3 bases. The germline V gene encodes CDR1 MNHEY and CDR2 SMNVEV (reference sequence).

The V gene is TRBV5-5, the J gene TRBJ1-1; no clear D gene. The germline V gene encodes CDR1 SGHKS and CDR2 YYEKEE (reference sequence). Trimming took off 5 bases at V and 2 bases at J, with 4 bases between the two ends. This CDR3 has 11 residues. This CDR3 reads CASRQNTEAFF. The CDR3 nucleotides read TGTGCCAGCAGACAAAACACTGAAGCTTTCTTT.

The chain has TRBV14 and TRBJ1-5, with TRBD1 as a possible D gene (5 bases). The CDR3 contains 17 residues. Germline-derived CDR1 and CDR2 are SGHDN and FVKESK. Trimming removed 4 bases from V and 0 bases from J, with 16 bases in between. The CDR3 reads CASSRQGLKYSNQPQHF. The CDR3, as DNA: TGTGCCAGCAGCCGGCAGGGCCTAAAATATAGCAATCAGCCCCAGCATTTT.

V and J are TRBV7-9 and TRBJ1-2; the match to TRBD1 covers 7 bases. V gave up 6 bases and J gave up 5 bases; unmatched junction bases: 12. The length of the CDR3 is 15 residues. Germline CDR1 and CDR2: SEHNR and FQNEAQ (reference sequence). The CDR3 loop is CASSSLGGQRYGYTF. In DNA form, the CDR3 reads TGTGCCAGCAGTTCCCTAGGGGGACAGAGATATGGCTACACCTTC.

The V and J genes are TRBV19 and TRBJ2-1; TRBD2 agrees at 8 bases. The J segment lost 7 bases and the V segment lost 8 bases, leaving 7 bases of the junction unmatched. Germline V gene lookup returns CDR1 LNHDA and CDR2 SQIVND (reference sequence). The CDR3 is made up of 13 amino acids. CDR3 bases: TGTGCCAGTGGGCCGGGGGGGGCAAATGAGCAGTTCTTC. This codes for CASGPGGANEQFF.